Listed below are T cell receptor beta chains from one sample, sequenced in a study of CD8+CD57+ T cells in acquired aplastic anemia. TCRdb redid the calling of the reads with MiXCR, one entry per CDR3 protein. Of about 420,000 distinct CDR3 sequences in the sample, roughly 68% are singletons; the top ten hold 4%. The sequenced sample was sorted CD4+, CD8+, or CD8+CD57+ T cells (not recorded which) from PBMCs. The receptors derive from a human donor in good health, serving as a control. The CDR3 runs from the conserved cysteine through the conserved F or W. A D gene is named only where the DNA matches it firmly. Size tells how often a clone was seen (once, few, many) or the class of an expanded clone, and some rows leave it out.

j_gene,abundance,v_gene,d_gene,CDR3aa,CDR3nt
TRBJ1-2,many,TRBV10-3,NA,CAHMDVNYGYTF,TGTGCCCACATGGATGTCAACTATGGCTACACCTTC
TRBJ1-2,few,TRBV30,NA,CAWSGRSNYGYTF,TGTGCCTGGAGTGGCAGGTCGAACTATGGCTACACCTTC
TRBJ1-3,NA,TRBV7-2,NA,CASSRTSGVAYEQNTIYF,TGTGCCAGCAGCAGGACTAGCGGGGTCGCCTACGAGCAGAACACCATATATTTT
TRBJ2-5,NA,TRBV10-1,TRBD1,CASSHTGGQETQYF,TGCGCCAGCAGTCATACAGGGGGGCAAGAGACCCAGTACTTC
TRBJ2-6,once,TRBV7-2,NA,CASSVGLLARANVLTF,TGCGCCAGCAGCGTGGGCCTTCTAGCTAGGGCCAACGTCCTGACTTTC
TRBJ2-5,NA,TRBV9,NA,CASRGRRTYDQYF,TGTGCCAGCAGGGGGAGGAGGACCTACGACCAGTACTTC
TRBJ2-2,many,TRBV19,TRBD2,CASSIRRLSGGYTGELFF,TGTGCCAGTAGTATCCGACGCCTTAGCGGGGGGTACACCGGGGAGCTGTTTTTT
TRBJ2-1,many,TRBV2,NA,CASGGEQFF,TGTGCCAGTGGGGGGGAGCAGTTCTTC
TRBJ1-3,NA,TRBV5-8,NA,CASSNRNGNTIYF,TGTGCCAGCAGCAACCGGAACGGAAACACCATATATTTT
TRBJ1-1,NA,TRBV7-6,NA,CASSFAHTEAFF,TGCGCCAGCAGCTTTGCACACACTGAAGCTTTCTTT
TRBJ1-5,NA,TRBV20-1,NA,CSARKGGVSNQPQHF,TGCAGTGCTAGAAAGGGCGGGGTTAGCAATCAGCCCCAGCATTTT
TRBJ1-2,NA,TRBV10-3,NA,CAISEAWYGYAF,TGTGCCATCAGTGAGGCGTGGTATGGCTACGCCTTC
TRBJ1-1,few,TRBV7-7,NA,CASSSRPDTEAFF,TGTGCCAGCAGCTCAAGACCGGACACTGAAGCTTTCTTT
TRBJ1-2,many,TRBV10-3,TRBD1,CAIRGTENFLTYGYTF,TGTGCCATCAGAGGGACAGAGAATTTCCTTACCTACGGCTACACCTTC
TRBJ2-2,many,TRBV20-1,TRBD2,CSGRLAVTGELFF,TGCAGTGGGAGACTAGCAGTCACCGGGGAGCTGTTTTTT
TRBJ1-2,NA,TRBV7-2,NA,CASKPVRRAPYYGYTF,TGCGCCAGCAAACCCGTGAGGAGAGCGCCCTACTATGGCTACACCTTC
TRBJ2-3,NA,TRBV7-3,NA,CASSLERDGQYF,TGTGCCAGCAGCTTAGAACGGGATGGGCAGTATTTT
TRBJ2-3,NA,TRBV11-2,TRBD2,CASSMERGADTQYF,TGTGCCAGCAGCATGGAGCGGGGGGCCGATACGCAGTATTTT
TRBJ1-5,NA,TRBV7-9,NA,CASTQEGLGRHF,TGTGCCAGCACCCAGGAGGGTCTGGGCCGGCATTTT
TRBJ1-1,NA,TRBV25-1,TRBD1,CASSIRGTGASEAFF,TGTGCCAGCAGTATCCGAGGGACAGGGGCATCTGAAGCTTTCTTT
TRBJ1-2,NA,TRBV7-2,NA,CASSAGLAKTQYFYTF,TGTGCCAGCAGCGCGGGACTAGCGAAGACCCAGTACTTCTACACCTTC
TRBJ1-1,NA,TRBV19,NA,CASSIGGSWANVLTFAFF,NA
TRBJ1-6,NA,TRBV12-3/TRBV12-4,NA,CASSHDRWSSSPLHF,TGTGCCAGCAGTCACGACAGGTGGTCTTCGTCACCCCTCCACTTT
TRBJ2-3,NA,TRBV9,TRBD1,CASSVGDRGRGATQYF,TGTGCCAGCAGCGTAGGAGACAGGGGGCGCGGGGCTACGCAGTATTTT
TRBJ2-7,NA,TRBV19,TRBD2,CAISERLAGNYVQYF,TGTGCCATCAGTGAGCGCCTAGCGGGGAATTACGTGCAGTACTTC
TRBJ2-1,NA,TRBV11-2,NA,CASSQHDRGNSQFF,TGTGCCAGCAGCCAACACGACCGGGGCAATTCGCAGTTCTTC
TRBJ1-1,many,TRBV3-1,NA,CASSQWDQNTEAFF,TGTGCCAGCAGCCAGTGGGATCAGAACACTGAAGCTTTCTTT
TRBJ2-3,many,TRBV7-3,TRBD2,CASSHGTIGDTQYF,TGTGCCAGCAGCCACGGGACTATAGGAGATACGCAGTATTTT
TRBJ1-1,once,TRBV20-1,TRBD1,CSARRGQQYTEAFF,TGCAGTGCTAGAAGGGGACAGCAATACACTGAAGCTTTCTTT
TRBJ2-2,many,TRBV5-1,NA,CASRQDGTGELFF,TGCGCCAGCAGGCAGGATGGCACCGGGGAGCTGTTTTTT
TRBJ1-5,NA,TRBV24-1,NA,CATSESGQYQHF,TGTGCCACCAGTGAATCGGGCCAGTACCAGCATTTT